A single sample gave rise to the 29 T cell receptor beta chains below, sequenced in a study of blood T cell repertoires in COVID-19. TCRdb keeps only in-frame clones here, not all; method: immunoSEQ multiplex PCR. The sample yields roughly 410,000 clones, 70% to 90% seen once. Input material: peripheral blood. The receptors originated from a woman aged 60-75 years with COVID-19, enrolled during active disease.

This sequence joins TRBV6-1 and TRBJ2-1; 13 bases match TRBD2. With 4 bases clipped from V and 4 bases from J, the junction kept 10 bases outside the gene matches. The CDR3 extends over 18 amino acids. Germline values: CDR1 MNHNS, CDR2 SASEGT. The CDR3, as DNA: TGTGCCAGCAGTGCGACTAGCGGGGGGCCCAGGCAATACAATGAGCAGTTCTTC. Translation: CASSATSGGPRQYNEQFF.

V gene TRBV5-1 combines with J gene TRBJ1-2; 10 bases are a match to TRBD1. The V segment lost 4 bases and the J segment 8 bases; nucleotides outside the gene matches: 11. This CDR3 has 15 amino acids. The germline V gene encodes CDR1 SGHRS and CDR2 YFSETQ. The CDR3 sequence is CASSPGQGDGRGYTF. The DNA for the CDR3 is TGCGCCAGCAGCCCCGGACAGGGGGATGGGAGAGGCTACACCTTC.

The chain recombines TRBV6-7 with TRBJ1-1; D is unresolved. TRBV6-7 is noted as an ORF with a role that remains uncertain. This CDR3 is built from 13 residues. Trimming removed 2 bases at V and 5 bases at J, with 9 bases between. The CDR3 DNA reads as TGTGCCAGCAGTTACCCAGGTCGAACTGAAGCTTTCTTT. Protein: CASSYPGRTEAFF.

V is TRBV18 and J is TRBJ1-1; D is ambiguous. Trimming stripped 2 bases from V and 0 bases from J, with 7 bases between. The CDR3 spans 14 residues. Per germline, CDR1 KGHSH and CDR2 LQKENI. CDR3 loop: CASSPFGLNTEAFF. CDR3 in DNA: TGTGCCAGCTCACCATTTGGCCTGAACACTGAAGCTTTCTTT.

This clone was counted at least ten times. V and J are TRBV28 and TRBJ2-7; 9 nucleotides match TRBD1. This CDR3 is built from 15 residues. Germline CDR1 is MDHEN and CDR2 is SYDVKM. Trimming took 4 bases from V and 5 from J; bases not matched to a gene: 9. CDR3 bases: TGTGCCAGCAGTTCTCCGGGACAGGGATCCCACGAGCAGTACTTC. Translated, it gives CASSSPGQGSHEQYF.

The chain joins TRBV11-3 to TRBJ2-2; 8 nucleotides align to TRBD1. This CDR3 contains 15 residues. V shed 4 bases, J shed 3 bases, and the junction held 4 bases outside the gene matches. Germline-derived CDR1 and CDR2 are SGHNT and YENEEA. CDR3 in amino acids: CASSSQGADTGELFF. The CDR3 bases are TGTGCCAGCAGCTCTCAGGGGGCCGACACCGGGGAGCTGTTTTTT.

This rearrangement joins TRBV5-1 to TRBJ1-1, with 7 positions matching TRBD1. The V gene end was trimmed by 4 bases and the J gene end by 3 bases; junction bases not matched to a gene: 6. CDR1 is SGHRS, CDR2 YFSETQ, per germline. The CDR3 has 14 residues. The CDR3 DNA reads TGCGCCAGCAGCAGGGGGCCGAGTTACACTGAAGCTTTCTTT. It yields the protein CASSRGPSYTEAFF.

DNA for the CDR3: TGTGCCAGCAGTGAAAGGGCCAGGGGTGAAGCTTTCTTT. Residues: CASSERARGEAFF. The J gene is TRBJ1-1, the V gene TRBV6-1, with a weak D call TRBD1 (6 bases). The CDR3 extends over 13 amino acids. V was shortened by 2 bases and J by 7 bases, with 11 bases between the two germline ends. Germline V gene data show CDR1 as MNHNS and CDR2 as SASEGT.

The CDR3 sequence: CASTTLGGGIAFF. The CDR3 DNA sequence: TGTGCCAGCACCACCCTGGGAGGGGGAATAGCTTTCTTT. The J gene is TRBJ1-1, the V gene TRBV2, with D possibly matching TRBD1 (6 bases). CDR1 is SNHLY and CDR2 is FYNNEI in the germline V gene. The CDR3 loop spans 13 amino acids. The ends were cut back, 7 bases at V and 10 bases at J, with 19 bases in the middle.

This chain links TRBV29-1 with TRBJ1-1, with no clear D. This CDR3 has 13 residues. Germline V gives CDR1 SQVTM, CDR2 ANQGSEA. Trimming shortened V by 2 bases and J by 5 bases, and 12 bases separated the two germline ends. CDR3: CSVELQAGTEAFF. The CDR3 coding sequence is TGCAGCGTTGAACTCCAGGCGGGGACTGAAGCTTTCTTT.

CDR3 sequence (DNA): TGTGCCAGCAGCTTGGCGGGGGGGCGGATTAATGAGCAGTTCTTC. Translated, it gives CASSLAGGRINEQFF. The chain joins TRBV5-4 to TRBJ2-1; 8 bases map to TRBD2. Germline lookup yields CDR1 SGHNT and CDR2 YYREEE (reference sequence). This CDR3 is 15 amino acids long. Trimming took 0 bases from V and 7 from J; bases not matched to a gene: 6.

The chain uses TRBV3-1 (or the pseudogene TRBV3-2) and TRBJ1-3; D is undetermined. The V gene's germline CDR1 is LGHDT and CDR2 YNNKEL (reference sequence). This CDR3 is built from 15 residues. V lost 4 bases to trimming and J lost 12 bases, with 22 bases between them. This CDR3 is CASSRLDTGSRRIYF. DNA for the CDR3: TGTGCCAGCAGCCGCTTAGATACCGGGAGTCGCCGCATATATTTT.

This clone was seen a single time. The V gene is TRBV5-6, the J gene TRBJ1-3; D unclear. Germline assignment: CDR1 SGHDT and CDR2 YYEEEE. CDR3 size: 18 residues. V was cut by 4 bases and J by 0 bases, with 20 bases left in between. This CDR3 is CASSPSYLSTGSGNTIYF. The CDR3 nucleotides read TGTGCCAGCAGCCCGAGTTACCTATCCACGGGCTCTGGAAACACCATATATTTT.

The chain carries TRBV19 and TRBJ1-5, with 7 positions matching TRBD1. Germline assignment: CDR1 LNHDA and CDR2 SQIVND (reference sequence). The CDR3 sequence is 14 residues long. With V trimmed by 5 bases and J by 4 bases, 5 bases remained unmatched. CDR3 residues: CASSAGQKNQPQHF. As DNA, the CDR3 is TGTGCCAGTAGTGCGGGACAGAAAAATCAGCCCCAGCATTTT. Full variable domain (rest looked up from reference TRBV19 and TRBJ1-5): DGGITQSPKYLFRKEGQNVTLSCEQNLNHDAMYWYRQDPGQGLRLIYYSQIVNDFQKGDIAEGYSVSREKKESFPLTVTSAQKNPTAFYLCASSAGQKNQPQHFGDGTRLSIL.

This clone has just one count. V gene TRBV11-2 combines with J gene TRBJ2-3; D is ambiguous. CDR1 SGHAT and CDR2 FQNNGV come from the germline V gene. Deletions cut 5 bases from V and 1 base from J, with 7 bases between. This CDR3 contains 13 residues. The CDR3 protein is CASSRRGTDTQYF. For the CDR3, the DNA is TGTGCCAGCAGCCGTCGCGGCACAGATACGCAGTATTTT.

This clone is deemed medium-sized. The chain employs TRBV27 and TRBJ2-2, with TRBD2 matching over 7 bases. Unmatched junction bases numbered 1, after V lost 4 bases and J lost 5 bases. The CDR3 runs to 13 residues. The germline V gene encodes CDR1 MNHEY and CDR2 SMNVEV (reference sequence). The chain's CDR3 is CASSWGGTGELFF. The CDR3 nucleotides are TGTGCCAGCAGTTGGGGGGGGACCGGGGAGCTGTTTTTT.

The V and J genes are TRBV9 and TRBJ2-5; D call uncertain. Germline V gene sequence: CDR1 SGDLS, CDR2 YYNGEE. V was trimmed by 0 bases and J by 0 bases, leaving 9 bases between them. The length of the CDR3 is 15 residues. The CDR3 loop is CASSVAAVNQETQYF. CDR3 nucleotide sequence: TGTGCCAGCAGCGTAGCTGCAGTCAACCAAGAGACCCAGTACTTC. Combining the CDR3 with reference TRBV9 and TRBJ2-5 gives the whole variable domain DSGVTQTPKHLITATGQRVTLRCSPRSGDLSVYWYQQSLDQGLQFLIQYYNGEERAKGNILERFSAQQFPDLHSELNLSSLELGDSALYFCASSVAAVNQETQYFGPGTRLLVL.

This clone came up a few times. This chain joins TRBV2 and TRBJ1-2; no clear D. The germline gives CDR1 SNHLY, CDR2 FYNNEI. This CDR3 comprises 15 residues. The V end lost 5 bases, the J end lost 8 bases, and 21 bases lay between the germline ends. The CDR3 coding sequence is TGTGCCAGCAGTACCGAGACGGGATTAGTCGGGGGCTACACCTTC. Amino acid sequence: CASSTETGLVGGYTF.

The gene calls are TRBV5-1 and TRBJ1-4; D might be TRBD1 (6 bases). Trimming left V 5 bases short and J 3 bases short, with 20 bases between. Per the germline V gene, CDR1 is SGHRS and CDR2 is YFSETQ. This CDR3 has 17 residues. The CDR3 DNA is TGCGCCAGCAGACCCACTGGTGGGGGCTTAGCTAATGAAAAACTGTTTTTT. Translated: CASRPTGGGLANEKLFF.

The CDR3 here is CASSLGGGSQPQHF. The CDR3 DNA follows: TGTGCCAGCAGCTTAGGGGGAGGAAGTCAGCCCCAGCATTTT. The V and J genes are TRBV11-2 and TRBJ1-5; D unclear. Germline-derived CDR1 and CDR2 are SGHAT and FQNNGV. V shed 1 base and J shed 6 bases, with 10 bases lying between them. The CDR3 contains 14 residues. Together with reference TRBV11-2 and TRBJ1-5, the CDR3 gives the full variable domain: EAGVAQSPRYKIIEKRQSVAFWCNPISGHATLYWYQQILGQGPKLLIQFQNNGVVDDSQLPKDRFSAERLKGVDSTLKIQPAKLEDSAVYLCASSLGGGSQPQHFGDGTRLSIL.

The rearrangement links TRBV28 to TRBJ2-1, with TRBD1 matching over 7 bases. J gave up 1 base and V 6 bases, and 6 bases lay outside the gene matches. The CDR3 loop spans 15 amino acids. Germline CDR1 and CDR2: MDHEN and SYDVKM. The CDR3 nucleotides are TGTGCCAGCAGCTCGGACAGGCCATCCTACAATGAGCAGTTCTTC. Protein sequence: CASSSDRPSYNEQFF.

This sequence joins TRBV13 and TRBJ1-2, with 7 bases that match TRBD1. V gave up 5 bases and J gave up 2 bases; unmatched junction bases: 5. The CDR3 has 14 residues. CDR1 PRHDT and CDR2 FYEKMQ come from the germline V gene (reference sequence). The CDR3 loop reads CASSPGTENYGYTF. CDR3 nucleotide sequence: TGTGCCAGCAGCCCCGGGACAGAAAACTATGGCTACACCTTC.

The chain couples TRBV29-1 to TRBJ1-1, with 7 nucleotides matching TRBD1. With 6 bases clipped from V and 4 bases from J, the junction kept 17 bases outside the gene matches. CDR3 length equals 16 residues. The germline CDR1 and CDR2 sequences are SQVTM and ANQGSEA. CDR3 nucleotide sequence: TGCAGCGTCCTGGGGGCCACAGGGGTAGGGAGCACTGAAGCTTTCTTT. Translating it yields CSVLGATGVGSTEAFF.

The V call is TRBV9, the J call TRBJ2-3; D ambiguous. Germline loops: CDR1 SGDLS, CDR2 YYNGEE. V was clipped by 3 bases and J by 0 bases, with 8 bases between them. This CDR3 contains 14 residues. Here the CDR3 DNA reads TGTGCCAGCAGCGATGCGGCTAGCACAGATACGCAGTATTTT. The encoded protein is CASSDAASTDTQYF.

The DNA for the CDR3 is TGTGCCAGCAGCAGGCGGGAGGGGATCTACAATGAGCAGTTCTTC. Translating gives CASSRREGIYNEQFF. V and J are TRBV9 and TRBJ2-1; TRBD2 matches at 9 bases. The CDR3 totals 15 residues. V was clipped by 4 bases and J by 3 bases; unmatched bases: 5. Germline V gene data show CDR1 as SGDLS and CDR2 as YYNGEE.

CDR3 sequence reads: CASSLGQGSTEAFF. In DNA, the CDR3 is TGCGCCAGCAGCCTTGGACAGGGTAGCACTGAAGCTTTCTTT. The chain carries TRBV5-1 and TRBJ1-1; 8 nucleotides align to TRBD1. Losses at the gene ends were 4 bases for V and 4 bases for J; bases not matched to a gene: 6. Germline values: CDR1 SGHRS, CDR2 YFSETQ. This CDR3 comprises 14 residues.

This clone was detected once. This chain joins TRBV30 and TRBJ1-4, with 10 bases fitting TRBD1. CDR1 and CDR2 (germline): GTSNPN, SVGIG (reference sequence). Trimming at V came to 2 bases and at J to 0 bases, leaving 3 bases not matched to a gene. CDR3 length: 16 residues. CDR3 sequence: CAWSHGQGATNEKLFF. CDR3 bases: TGTGCCTGGAGTCACGGACAGGGGGCAACTAATGAAAAACTGTTTTTT.

J is TRBJ1-2 and V is TRBV5-6; weak D call: TRBD1 (5 bases). Trimming cost V 4 bases and J 7 bases, with 14 bases left between them. This CDR3 spans 13 amino acids. The germline gives CDR1 SGHDT, CDR2 YYEEEE. The CDR3 is CASSAYRRGGYTF. CDR3 bases: TGTGCCAGCAGCGCCTACAGGCGGGGTGGCTACACCTTC.

The chain recombines TRBV5-8 with TRBJ1-3; D perhaps matches TRBD1 (5 bases). Trimming removed 5 bases from V and 0 bases from J, with 12 bases in between. CDR3 length equals 15 residues. The germline gives CDR1 SGHTS, CDR2 YDEGEE. Here the CDR3 reads CASSPRQLSGNTIYF. CDR3 sequence (DNA): TGTGCCAGCAGTCCGAGACAGCTCTCTGGAAACACCATATATTTT.